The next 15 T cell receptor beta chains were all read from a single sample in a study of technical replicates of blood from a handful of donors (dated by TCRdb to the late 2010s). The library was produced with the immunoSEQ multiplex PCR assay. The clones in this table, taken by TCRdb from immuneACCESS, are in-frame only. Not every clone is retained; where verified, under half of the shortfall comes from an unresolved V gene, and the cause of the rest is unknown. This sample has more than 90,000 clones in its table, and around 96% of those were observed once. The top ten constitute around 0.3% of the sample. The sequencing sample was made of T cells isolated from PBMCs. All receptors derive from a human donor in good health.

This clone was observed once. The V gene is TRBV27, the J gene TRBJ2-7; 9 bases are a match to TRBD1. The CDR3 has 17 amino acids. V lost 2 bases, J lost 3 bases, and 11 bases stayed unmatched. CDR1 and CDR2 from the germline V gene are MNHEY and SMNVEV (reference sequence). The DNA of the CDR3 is TGTGCCAGCAGTTTAGGGGTACAGGGGGCCCTCTACTACGAGCAGTACTTC. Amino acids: CASSLGVQGALYYEQYF.

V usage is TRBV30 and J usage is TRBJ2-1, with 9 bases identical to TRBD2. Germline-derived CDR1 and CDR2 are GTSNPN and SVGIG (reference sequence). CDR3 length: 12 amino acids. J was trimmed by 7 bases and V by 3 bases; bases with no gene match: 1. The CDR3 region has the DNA TGTGCCTGGAGGGCGGGGGGGAATGAGCAGTTCTTC. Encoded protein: CAWRAGGNEQFF.

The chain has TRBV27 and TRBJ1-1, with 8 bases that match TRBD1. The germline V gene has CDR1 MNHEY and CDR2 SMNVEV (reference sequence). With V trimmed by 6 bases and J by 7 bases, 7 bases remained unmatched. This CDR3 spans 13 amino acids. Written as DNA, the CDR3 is TGTGCCAGCAGACACGGACAGGGCCGTGAAGCTTTCTTT. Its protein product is CASRHGQGREAFF.

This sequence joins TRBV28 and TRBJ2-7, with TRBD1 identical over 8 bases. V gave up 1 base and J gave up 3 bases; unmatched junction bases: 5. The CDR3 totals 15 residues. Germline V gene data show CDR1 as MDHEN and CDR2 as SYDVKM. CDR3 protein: CASSLYSGQVYEQYF. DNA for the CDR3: TGTGCCAGCAGTTTATATTCGGGACAGGTCTACGAGCAGTACTTC.

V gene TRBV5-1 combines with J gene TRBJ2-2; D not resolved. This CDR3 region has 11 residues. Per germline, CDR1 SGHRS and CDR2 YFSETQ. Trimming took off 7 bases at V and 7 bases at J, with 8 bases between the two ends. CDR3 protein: CASYGGGELFF. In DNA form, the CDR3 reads TGCGCCAGCTACGGCGGCGGGGAGCTGTTTTTT.

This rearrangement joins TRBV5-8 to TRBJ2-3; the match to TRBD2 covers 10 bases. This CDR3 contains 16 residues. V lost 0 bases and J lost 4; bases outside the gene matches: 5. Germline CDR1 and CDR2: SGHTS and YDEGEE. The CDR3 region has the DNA TGTGCCAGCAGCTTGGAGCTAGCGGGAGAGGCAGATACGCAGTATTTT. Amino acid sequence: CASSLELAGEADTQYF.

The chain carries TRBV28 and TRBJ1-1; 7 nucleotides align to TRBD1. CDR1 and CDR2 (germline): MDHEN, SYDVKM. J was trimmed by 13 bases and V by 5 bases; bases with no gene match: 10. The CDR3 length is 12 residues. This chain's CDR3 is CASSRPDRSLFF. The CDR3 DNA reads TGTGCCAGCAGTCGCCCGGACAGGAGTCTTTTCTTT. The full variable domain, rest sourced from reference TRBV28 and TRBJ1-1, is DVKVTQSSRYLVKRTGEKVFLECVQDMDHENMFWYRQDPGLGLRLIYFSYDVKMKEKGDIPEGYSVSREKKERFSLILESASTNQTSMYLCASSRPDRSLFFGQGTRLTVV.

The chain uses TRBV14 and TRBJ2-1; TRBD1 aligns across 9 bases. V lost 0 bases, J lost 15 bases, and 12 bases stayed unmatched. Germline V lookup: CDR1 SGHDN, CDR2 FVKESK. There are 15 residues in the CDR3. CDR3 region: CASSQDYGPTGGMFF. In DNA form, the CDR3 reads TGTGCCAGCAGCCAAGATTACGGACCGACAGGGGGGATGTTCTTC.

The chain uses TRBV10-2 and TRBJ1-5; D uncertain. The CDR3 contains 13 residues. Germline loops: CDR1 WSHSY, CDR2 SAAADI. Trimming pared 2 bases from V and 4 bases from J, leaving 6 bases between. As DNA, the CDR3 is TGCGCCAGCAGTGAGACTCTTAATCAGCCCCAGCATTTT. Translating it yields CASSETLNQPQHF.

This chain's CDR3 is CASSLAGSGPSYEQYF. The CDR3 region has the DNA TGTGCCAGCAGTCTAGCAGGTAGCGGACCCTCCTACGAGCAGTACTTC. The J gene is TRBJ2-7, the V gene TRBV7-9; D is perhaps TRBD2 (6 bases). V was shortened by 6 bases and J by 0 bases, with 18 bases between the two germline ends. The CDR3 runs 16 residues. Germline values: CDR1 SEHNR, CDR2 FQNEAQ (reference sequence).

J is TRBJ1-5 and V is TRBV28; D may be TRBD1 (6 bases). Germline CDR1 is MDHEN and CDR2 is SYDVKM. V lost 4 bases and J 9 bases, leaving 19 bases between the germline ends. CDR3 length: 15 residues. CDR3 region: CASSSTGGEGGPQHF. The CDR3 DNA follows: TGTGCCAGCAGTTCCACGGGGGGAGAGGGGGGGCCCCAGCATTTT.

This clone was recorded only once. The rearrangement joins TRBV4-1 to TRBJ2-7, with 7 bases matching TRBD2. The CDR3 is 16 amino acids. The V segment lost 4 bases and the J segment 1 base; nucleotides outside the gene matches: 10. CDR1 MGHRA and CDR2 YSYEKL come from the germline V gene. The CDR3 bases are TGCGCCAGCAGCCGAGAGGGTACGGGACTATCCTACGAGCAGTACTTC. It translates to CASSREGTGLSYEQYF.

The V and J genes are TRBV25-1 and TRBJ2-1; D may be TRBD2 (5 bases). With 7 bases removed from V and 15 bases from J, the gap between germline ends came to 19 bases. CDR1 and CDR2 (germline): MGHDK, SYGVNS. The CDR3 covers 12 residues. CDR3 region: CASIPRHGVWFF. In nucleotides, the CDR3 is TGTGCCAGCATCCCTAGACACGGGGTCTGGTTCTTC.

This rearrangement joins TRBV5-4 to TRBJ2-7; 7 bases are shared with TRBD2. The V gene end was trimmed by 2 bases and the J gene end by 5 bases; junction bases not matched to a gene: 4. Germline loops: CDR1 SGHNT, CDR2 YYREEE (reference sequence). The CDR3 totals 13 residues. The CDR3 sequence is CASSFAGADEQYF. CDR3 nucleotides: TGTGCCAGCAGCTTTGCGGGAGCTGACGAGCAGTACTTC.

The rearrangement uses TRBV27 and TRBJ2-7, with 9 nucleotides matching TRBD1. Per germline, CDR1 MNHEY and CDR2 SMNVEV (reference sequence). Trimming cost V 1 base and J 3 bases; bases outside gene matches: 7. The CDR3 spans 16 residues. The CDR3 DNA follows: TGTGCCAGCAGTTTATGGGAGGACAGGGGTTTCTACGAGCAGTACTTC. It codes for CASSLWEDRGFYEQYF.